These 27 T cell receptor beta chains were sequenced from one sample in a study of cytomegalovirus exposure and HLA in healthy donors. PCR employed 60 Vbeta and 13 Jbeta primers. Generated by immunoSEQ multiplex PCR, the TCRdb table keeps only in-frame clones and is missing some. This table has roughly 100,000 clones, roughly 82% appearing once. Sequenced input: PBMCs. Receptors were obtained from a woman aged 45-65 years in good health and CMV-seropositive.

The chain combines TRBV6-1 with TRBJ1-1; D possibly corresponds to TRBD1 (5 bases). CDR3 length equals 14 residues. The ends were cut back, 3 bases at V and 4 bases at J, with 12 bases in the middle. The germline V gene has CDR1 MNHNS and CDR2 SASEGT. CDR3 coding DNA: TGTGCCAGCAGTGACATAAAGCAGGGCACTGAAGCTTTCTTT. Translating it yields CASSDIKQGTEAFF.

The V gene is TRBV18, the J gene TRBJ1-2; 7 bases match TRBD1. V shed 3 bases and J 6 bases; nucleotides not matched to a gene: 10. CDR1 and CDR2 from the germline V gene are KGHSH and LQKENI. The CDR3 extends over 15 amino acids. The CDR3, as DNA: TGTGCCAGCTCACCGAAAGACAGGGCGGTCAATGGCTACACCTTC. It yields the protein CASSPKDRAVNGYTF.

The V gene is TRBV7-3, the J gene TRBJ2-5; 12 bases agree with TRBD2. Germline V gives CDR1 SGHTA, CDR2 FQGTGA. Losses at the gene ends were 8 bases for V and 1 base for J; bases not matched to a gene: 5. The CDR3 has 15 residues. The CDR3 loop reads CASWELAGGQETQYF. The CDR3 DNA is TGTGCCAGCTGGGAACTAGCGGGGGGCCAAGAGACCCAGTACTTC.

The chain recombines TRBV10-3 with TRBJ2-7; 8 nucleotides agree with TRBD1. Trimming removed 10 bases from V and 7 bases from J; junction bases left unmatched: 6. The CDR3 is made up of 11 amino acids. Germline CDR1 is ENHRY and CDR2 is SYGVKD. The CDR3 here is CATWTGTEQYF. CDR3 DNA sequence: TGTGCCACCTGGACAGGGACGGAGCAGTACTTC.

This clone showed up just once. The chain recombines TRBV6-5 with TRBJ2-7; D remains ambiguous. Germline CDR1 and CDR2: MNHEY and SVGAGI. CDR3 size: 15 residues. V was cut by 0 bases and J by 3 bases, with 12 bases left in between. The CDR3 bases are TGTGCCAGCAGTTACTCGAGTGCTTTCATCTACGAGCAGTACTTC. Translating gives CASSYSSAFIYEQYF.

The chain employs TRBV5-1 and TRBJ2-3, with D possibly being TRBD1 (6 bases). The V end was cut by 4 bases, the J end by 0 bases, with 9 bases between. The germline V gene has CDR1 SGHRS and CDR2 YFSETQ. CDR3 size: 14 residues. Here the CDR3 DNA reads TGCGCCAGCAGCCAACAGGGTAGCACAGATACGCAGTATTTT. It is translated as CASSQQGSTDTQYF.

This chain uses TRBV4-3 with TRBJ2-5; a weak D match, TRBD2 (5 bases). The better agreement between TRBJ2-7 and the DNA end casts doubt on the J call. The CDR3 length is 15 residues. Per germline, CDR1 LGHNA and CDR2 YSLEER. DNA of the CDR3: TGCGCCAGCAGCCAAGCGGGGTCGCTGGTTTACGAGCAGTACTTC. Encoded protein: CASSQAGSLVYEQYF.

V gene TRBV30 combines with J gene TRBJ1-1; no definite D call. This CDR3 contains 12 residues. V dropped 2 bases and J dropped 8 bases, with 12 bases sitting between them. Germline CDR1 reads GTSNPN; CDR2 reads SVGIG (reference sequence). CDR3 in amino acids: CAWSSRRREAFF. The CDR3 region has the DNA TGTGCCTGGAGTTCGAGGAGGCGGGAAGCTTTCTTT.

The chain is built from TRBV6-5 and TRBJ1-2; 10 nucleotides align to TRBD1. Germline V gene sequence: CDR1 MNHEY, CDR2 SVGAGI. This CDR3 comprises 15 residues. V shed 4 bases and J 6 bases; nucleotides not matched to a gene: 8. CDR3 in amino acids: CASSSRDRGFNGYTF. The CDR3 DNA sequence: TGTGCCAGCAGTTCCAGGGACAGGGGTTTTAATGGCTACACCTTC.

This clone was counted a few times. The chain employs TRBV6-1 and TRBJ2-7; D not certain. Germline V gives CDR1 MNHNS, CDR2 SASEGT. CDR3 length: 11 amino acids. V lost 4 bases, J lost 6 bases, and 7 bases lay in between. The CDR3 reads CASSGYGEQYF. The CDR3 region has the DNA TGTGCCAGCAGTGGATACGGCGAGCAGTACTTC.

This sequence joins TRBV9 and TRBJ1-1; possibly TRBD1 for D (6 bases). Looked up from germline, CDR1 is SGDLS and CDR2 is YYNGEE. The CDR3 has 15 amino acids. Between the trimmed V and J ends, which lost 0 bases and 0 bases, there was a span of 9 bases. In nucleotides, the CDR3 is TGTGCCAGCAGCGTAGATCAGGGGATGAACACTGAAGCTTTCTTT. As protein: CASSVDQGMNTEAFF.

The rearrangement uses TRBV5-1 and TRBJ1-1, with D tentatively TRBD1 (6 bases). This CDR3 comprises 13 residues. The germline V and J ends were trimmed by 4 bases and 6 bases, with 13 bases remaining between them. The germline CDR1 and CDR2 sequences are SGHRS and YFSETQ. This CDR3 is CASSRAGAPEAFF. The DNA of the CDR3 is TGCGCCAGCAGCCGAGCGGGGGCCCCTGAAGCTTTCTTT. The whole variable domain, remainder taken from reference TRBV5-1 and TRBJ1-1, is KAGVTQTPRYLIKTRGQQVTLSCSPISGHRSVSWYQQTPGQGLQFLFEYFSETQRNKGNFPGRFSGRQFSNSRSEMNVSTLELGDSALYLCASSRAGAPEAFFGQGTRLTVV.

This chain's CDR3 is CASSLTTGNGYTF. CDR3 nucleotides: TGTGCCAGCAGCTTAACCACCGGGAATGGCTACACCTTC. The rearrangement links TRBV7-3 to TRBJ1-2, with D uncertain. The CDR3 length is 13 residues. V gave up 0 bases and J gave up 6 bases, with 8 bases separating them. Germline CDR1 is SGHTA and CDR2 is FQGTGA.

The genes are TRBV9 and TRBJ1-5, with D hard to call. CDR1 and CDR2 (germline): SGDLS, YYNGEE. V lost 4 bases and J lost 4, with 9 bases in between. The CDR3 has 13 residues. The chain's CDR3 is CASSRGGNQPQHF. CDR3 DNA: TGTGCCAGCAGCCGCGGTGGAAATCAGCCCCAGCATTTT.

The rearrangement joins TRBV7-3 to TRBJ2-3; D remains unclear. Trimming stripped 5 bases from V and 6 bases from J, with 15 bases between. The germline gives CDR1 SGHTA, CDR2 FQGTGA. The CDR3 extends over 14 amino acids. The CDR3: CASSPTDFGDTQYF. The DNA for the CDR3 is TGTGCCAGCAGCCCAACCGACTTCGGGGATACGCAGTATTTT.

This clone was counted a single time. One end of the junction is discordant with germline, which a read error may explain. This CDR3 is CATTFGSSNEKLFF. The CDR3 nucleotides read TGTGCGACCACATTTGGGTCTAGTAATGAAAAACTGTTTTTT. The rearrangement uses TRBV15 and TRBJ1-4, with D hard to call. This CDR3 contains 14 residues. Germline loops: CDR1 LNHNV, CDR2 YYDKDF (reference sequence).

Here the CDR3 reads CASSLGQGANSPLHF. The DNA for the CDR3 is TGCGCCAGCAGCTTGGGACAGGGGGCGAATTCACCCCTCCACTTT. J is TRBJ1-6 and V is TRBV5-1; the match to TRBD1 covers 10 bases. The length of the CDR3 is 15 residues. Germline trimming cut 0 bases from V and 7 bases from J; bases unmatched to any gene: 1. The germline V gene has CDR1 SGHRS and CDR2 YFSETQ. Full variable domain (remainder filled in from reference TRBV5-1 and TRBJ1-6): KAGVTQTPRYLIKTRGQQVTLSCSPISGHRSVSWYQQTPGQGLQFLFEYFSETQRNKGNFPGRFSGRQFSNSRSEMNVSTLELGDSALYLCASSLGQGANSPLHFGNGTRLTVT.

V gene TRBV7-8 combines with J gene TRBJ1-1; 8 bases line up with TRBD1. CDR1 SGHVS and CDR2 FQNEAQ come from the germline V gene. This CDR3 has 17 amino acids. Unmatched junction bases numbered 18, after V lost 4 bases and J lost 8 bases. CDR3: CASSYAGTGQSRPEAFF. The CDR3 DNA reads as TGTGCCAGCAGCTACGCGGGGACAGGACAGTCCCGTCCGGAAGCTTTCTTT.

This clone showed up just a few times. The CDR3 DNA is TGTGCCAGCAGCGTACGTTCGGGCACTGAAGCTTTCTTT. This translates into CASSVRSGTEAFF. This chain connects TRBV9 to TRBJ1-1; D is unclear. CDR1 is SGDLS, CDR2 YYNGEE, per germline. The V gene lost 1 base and the J gene lost 4 bases, with 8 bases spanning the gap. The CDR3 totals 13 residues.

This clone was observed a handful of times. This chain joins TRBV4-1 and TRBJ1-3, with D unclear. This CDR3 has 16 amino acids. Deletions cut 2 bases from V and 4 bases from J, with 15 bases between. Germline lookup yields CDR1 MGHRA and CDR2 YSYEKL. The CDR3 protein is CASSQTDISVGNTIYF. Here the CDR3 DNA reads TGCGCCAGCAGCCAAACAGACATCTCTGTAGGAAACACCATATATTTT.

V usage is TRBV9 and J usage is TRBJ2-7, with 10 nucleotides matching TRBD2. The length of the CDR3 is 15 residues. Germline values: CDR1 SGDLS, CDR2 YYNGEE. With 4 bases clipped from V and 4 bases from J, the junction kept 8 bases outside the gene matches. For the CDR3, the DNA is TGTGCCAGCAGCCCAACTAGCGGGGTAGGTTACGAGCAGTACTTC. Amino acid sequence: CASSPTSGVGYEQYF.

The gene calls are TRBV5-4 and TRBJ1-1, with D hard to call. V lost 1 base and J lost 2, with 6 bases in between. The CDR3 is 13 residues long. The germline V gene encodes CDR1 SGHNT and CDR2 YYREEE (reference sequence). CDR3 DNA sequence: TGTGCCAGCAGCTTGAGCTTCAACACTGAAGCTTTCTTT. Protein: CASSLSFNTEAFF.

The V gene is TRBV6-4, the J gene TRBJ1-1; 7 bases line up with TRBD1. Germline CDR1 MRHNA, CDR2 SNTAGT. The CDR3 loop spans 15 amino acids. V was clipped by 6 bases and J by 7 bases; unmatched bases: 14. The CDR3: CASRKETGETLEAFF. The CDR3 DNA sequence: TGTGCCAGCAGAAAAGAAACAGGGGAGACGCTTGAAGCTTTCTTT.

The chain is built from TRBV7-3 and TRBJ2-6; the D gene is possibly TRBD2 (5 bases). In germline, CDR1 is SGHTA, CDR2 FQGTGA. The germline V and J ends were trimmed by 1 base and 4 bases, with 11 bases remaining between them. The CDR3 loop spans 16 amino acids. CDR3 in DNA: TGTGCCAGCAGCTTAAGACCGGGGTCCGGGGCCAACGTCCTGACTTTC. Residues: CASSLRPGSGANVLTF.

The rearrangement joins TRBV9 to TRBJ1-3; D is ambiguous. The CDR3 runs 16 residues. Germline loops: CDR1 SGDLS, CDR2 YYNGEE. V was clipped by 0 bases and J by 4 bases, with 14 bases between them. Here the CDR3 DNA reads TGTGCCAGCAGCGTAGGAGCGGTATCTCCGGGAAACACCATATATTTT. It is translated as CASSVGAVSPGNTIYF.

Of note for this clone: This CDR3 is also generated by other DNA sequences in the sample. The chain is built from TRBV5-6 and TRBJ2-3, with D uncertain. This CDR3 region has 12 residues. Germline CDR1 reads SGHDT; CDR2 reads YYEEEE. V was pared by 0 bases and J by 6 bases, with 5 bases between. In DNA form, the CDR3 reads TGTGCCAGCAGCTTGGTTGCGGATACGCAGTATTTT. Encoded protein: CASSLVADTQYF.

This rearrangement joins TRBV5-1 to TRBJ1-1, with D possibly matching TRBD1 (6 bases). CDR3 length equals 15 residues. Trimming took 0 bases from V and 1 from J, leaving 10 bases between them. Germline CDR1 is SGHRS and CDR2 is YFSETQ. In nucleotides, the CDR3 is TGCGCCAGCAGCTTGGTGTTAGGGGGGAACACTGAAGCTTTCTTT. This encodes CASSLVLGGNTEAFF.